The source of this T cell receptor (beta chain) is a study of T cells in Graves' hyperthyroidism and ophthalmopathy. The TCR beta CDR3 regions underwent amplification using RNA transcripts as the source. The TCR CDR3 was amplified in a first-round RT-PCR using the HTBI primer set. TCRdb re-analysed the multiplex PCR reads in MiXCR, keeping a single row per CDR3 protein. Here the sample spans 600,000 to 700,000 distinct CDR3 sequences, roughly 45% being singletons. The CDR3 extends over 14 amino acids. Germline V CDR1 and CDR2: SNHLY, FYNNEI. Trimming removed 3 bases at V and 2 bases at J, with 10 bases between.

The source is an adult man with Graves' disease, either hyperthyroidism or ophthalmopathy (not recorded which). The sample comprised peripheral blood or thyroid tissue (not recorded which). The chain employs TRBV2 and TRBJ1-1; D gene ambiguous. The CDR3: CASSDLQFNTEAFF. CDR3 in DNA: TGTGCCAGCAGTGACCTACAGTTTAACACTGAAGCTTTCTTT.